This T cell receptor beta chain originates from a study of shared clonotypes between healthy human individuals. Study conclusions and caveats: Memory subsets generally showed lower estimated richness than naive subsets. Four donors shared around 5.1% of their naive CD4 clonotypes.

In the case of this clone: The target antigen is unknown.

V was shortened by 1 base and J by 7 bases, with 8 bases between the two germline ends. This CDR3 has 12 amino acids. The germline gives CDR1 MNHEY, CDR2 SMNVEV (reference sequence). TCRdb's copy holds only in-frame clones and misses some; the assay was immunoSEQ multiplex PCR. Here the sample spans more than 1 million clones, 78% being singletons. Naive CD4+ cells were CD45RA-selected; the remaining cells were memory. This clonotype was obtained from a man between 18 and 35 years old in good health. Some clones in this sample may be carry-over from other donors' samples. The chain carries TRBV27 and TRBJ2-7; D call uncertain. Sequenced input: memory CD4+ T cells from PBMCs. Regarding subset: CD45RA-negative fraction. The CDR3 sequence: CASSLFGREQYF. The CDR3 DNA follows: TGTGCCAGCAGTTTATTTGGGCGGGAGCAGTACTTC.